This T cell receptor beta chain appears in the sequencing data of a study of response to subunit inactivated influenza vaccine. The study's findings and limits: The authors proposed limited new T cell recruitment per seasonal influenza vaccination.

Only a few counts were recorded for this clonotype. Its antigen is not identified. From the RT-PCR reads, TCRdb called clonotypes with MiXCR, one entry per CDR3 protein. The data contain roughly 550,000 distinct CDR3 sequences, 20% to 25% of them singletons. The germline CDR1 and CDR2 sequences are MNHEY and SVGAGI. CDR3 length equals 16 residues. The V gene lost 4 bases and the J gene lost 4 bases, with 19 bases spanning the gap. A further study also used this sample, focusing on T cells expressing NK-cell markers. Per that study: What made the TCR beta cDNA was 5'RACE template switching with UMIs. Within the sequenced cohort of eight donors, seven exhibited HCMV seropositivity and one was seronegative. The share of CD8+ T cells held by dominant NKG2C+ clonotypes was about 1.0-8% in several donors.

The V and J genes are TRBV6-5 and TRBJ1-2; perhaps TRBD1 as D (6 bases). This sample comprised CD4+ T cells sorted from PBMCs, obtained approximately 13 days after vaccination. The clonotype comes from a man aged 50 to 60 who received an inactivated influenza vaccine. CDR3 coding DNA: TGTGCCAGCAGTTTACTCGACCGCAGGGGTGGCTATGGCTACACCTTC. Its protein product is CASSLLDRRGGYGYTF.